This T cell receptor beta chain was sequenced during a study of T cells expressing NK-cell markers. Across the study: Sequencing covered eight donors, seven HCMV-seropositive and one seronegative.

TCRdb reprocessed the 5' RACE reads and keeps a single row for each CDR3 protein, giving no DNA. The sample is made up of 550,000 or so distinct CDR3 sequences, and the top ten hold approximately 3.6% of it. This CDR3 is 14 amino acids long. Germline CDR1 and CDR2: LGHNA and YSLEER. This chain connects TRBV4-3 to TRBJ2-3. Material for sequencing was blood T cells: a sorted CD56 or NKG2C T cell subset, CD4+ or CD8+ T cells, or bulk PBMC T cells (not recorded which). This sequence was found in a man aged 18 to 30 in good health. CDR3 protein: CASSQDMAPDTQYF.